Presented here are 28 T cell receptor beta chains from one specimen sequenced in a study of CD8 T cells in Susac syndrome. cDNA came from about 0.5 to 1 ug RNA primed by random hexamers. Via MiXCR, TCRdb re-called the immunoSEQ multiplex PCR reads, giving one row per CDR3 protein. The sample includes about 180,000 distinct CDR3 sequences, around 96% of them seen just once. Sequenced: CD8+ T cells from PBMCs. The receptors originated from a human donor with multiple sclerosis.

The chain carries TRBV19 and TRBJ2-1; TRBD1 matches at 9 bases. V shed 5 bases, J shed 12 bases, and the junction held 11 bases outside the gene matches. CDR1 and CDR2 (germline): LNHDA, SQIVND (reference sequence). The CDR3 is made up of 14 amino acids. This chain's CDR3 is CASSPTTGGPGQFF. CDR3 sequence (DNA): TGTGCCAGTAGTCCAACGACAGGGGGACCCGGGCAGTTCTTC. Full variable domain (outside the CDR3, taken from reference TRBV19 and TRBJ2-1): DGGITQSPKYLFRKEGQNVTLSCEQNLNHDAMYWYRQDPGQGLRLIYYSQIVNDFQKGDIAEGYSVSREKKESFPLTVTSAQKNPTAFYLCASSPTTGGPGQFFGPGTRLTVL.

CDR3 DNA: TGTGCCAGCAGCGGGACCGACCACAATGAGCAGTTCTTC. This gives the protein CASSGTDHNEQFF. This chain links TRBV9 with TRBJ2-1; D uncertain. Germline V gene sequence: CDR1 SGDLS, CDR2 YYNGEE. V was shortened by 3 bases and J by 5 bases, with 9 bases between the two germline ends. The CDR3 covers 13 residues.

CDR3 DNA: TGTGCCAGTAGTATAGGGCAGAACACTGAAGCTTTCTTT. Translating gives CASSIGQNTEAFF. This rearrangement joins TRBV19 to TRBJ1-1; D is unclear. The CDR3 is 13 residues long. Trimming removed 1 base at V and 1 base at J, with 4 bases between. Germline CDR1 is LNHDA and CDR2 is SQIVND (reference sequence).

The chain has TRBV27 and TRBJ2-7, with TRBD1 identical over 9 bases. V shed 6 bases and J 3 bases; nucleotides not matched to a gene: 3. The CDR3 has 13 amino acids. Germline V gives CDR1 MNHEY, CDR2 SMNVEV (reference sequence). CDR3 residues: CASRDRGGYEQYF. The CDR3 DNA reads TGTGCCAGCAGGGACAGGGGAGGCTACGAGCAGTACTTC.

The chain recombines TRBV5-1 with TRBJ1-2; TRBD1 aligns across 7 bases. Germline trimming cut 3 bases from V and 4 bases from J; bases unmatched to any gene: 9. The CDR3 is 15 amino acids. Germline V gene sequence: CDR1 SGHRS, CDR2 YFSETQ. The CDR3 protein is CASSSYRGAPYGYTF. In DNA form, the CDR3 reads TGCGCCAGCAGCTCATACAGGGGAGCCCCCTATGGCTACACCTTC. The whole variable domain, filled in from reference TRBV5-1 and TRBJ1-2, reads KAGVTQTPRYLIKTRGQQVTLSCSPISGHRSVSWYQQTPGQGLQFLFEYFSETQRNKGNFPGRFSGRQFSNSRSEMNVSTLELGDSALYLCASSSYRGAPYGYTFGSGTRLTVV.

DNA for the CDR3: TGTGCCAGCAGCGGACAGGGTCGTGAGCAGCCCCAGCATTTT. This encodes CASSGQGREQPQHF. The chain combines TRBV27 with TRBJ1-5; 8 positions match TRBD1. The CDR3 is 14 residues long. Trimming took 6 bases from V and 7 from J; bases not matched to a gene: 8. The germline V gene encodes CDR1 MNHEY and CDR2 SMNVEV (reference sequence).

The V gene is TRBV29-1, the J gene TRBJ2-1; 7 bases line up with TRBD1. Unmatched junction bases numbered 4, after V lost 4 bases and J lost 7 bases. Germline loops: CDR1 SQVTM, CDR2 ANQGSEA. CDR3 length equals 12 residues. This CDR3 reads CSVVGQTNEQFF. In DNA form, the CDR3 reads TGCAGCGTTGTGGGACAGACAAATGAGCAGTTCTTC.

V gene TRBV23-1 combines with J gene TRBJ2-1; 12 bases align to TRBD2. TRBV23-1 is classed as an ORF, of uncertain function. After removal of 3 bases from V and 9 bases from J, the junction contained 6 bases not matched to a gene. The CDR3 has 15 amino acids. The CDR3: CASSHWASGGGEQFF. For the CDR3, the DNA is TGCGCCAGCAGTCATTGGGCTAGCGGGGGGGGTGAGCAGTTCTTC.

V usage is TRBV6-5 and J usage is TRBJ1-1; D possibly corresponds to TRBD1 (5 bases). Germline V lookup: CDR1 MNHEY, CDR2 SVGAGI. V dropped 8 bases and J dropped 5 bases, with 12 bases sitting between them. This CDR3 region has 12 residues. The CDR3 DNA sequence: TGTGCCAGCTGGGGGAGGGCGACTGAAGCTTTCTTT. This sequence encodes CASWGRATEAFF.

This clonotype is a singleton in its sample. J is TRBJ2-5 and V is TRBV28; TRBD2 matches at 8 bases. Per germline, CDR1 MDHEN and CDR2 SYDVKM. The CDR3 runs 16 residues. V shed 8 bases, J shed 5 bases, and the junction held 16 bases outside the gene matches. DNA for the CDR3: TGTGCCAGCCTCGGGGGAGCGGGAGATTTTTGGGAGACCCAGTACTTC. It specifies CASLGGAGDFWETQYF.

This clonotype was detected only a few times. J is TRBJ2-5 and V is TRBV3-1, with D possibly being TRBD2 (6 bases). CDR3 length: 15 residues. CDR1 LGHDT and CDR2 YNNKEL come from the germline V gene (reference sequence). V gave up 8 bases and J gave up 2 bases, with 18 bases separating them. CDR3 loop: CASSLLAGPQETQYF. The CDR3 nucleotides read TGTGCCAGCTCCCTACTGGCGGGGCCTCAAGAGACCCAGTACTTC.

CDR3 in amino acids: CSAVTGSGYEQYF. The CDR3 nucleotides read TGCAGCGCTGTGACAGGGTCGGGGTACGAGCAGTACTTC. The V call is TRBV29-1, the J call TRBJ2-7; 7 nucleotides match TRBD1. Germline V gene lookup returns CDR1 SQVTM and CDR2 ANQGSEA. The junction had 10 bases not matched to a gene; V was cut back by 7 bases and J by 4 bases. CDR3 length: 13 amino acids.

This clonotype was recorded only once. V and J are TRBV13 and TRBJ1-5; D ambiguous. This CDR3 spans 15 amino acids. Trimming removed 2 bases at V and 4 bases at J, with 12 bases between. Germline-derived CDR1 and CDR2 are PRHDT and FYEKMQ (reference sequence). The CDR3, as DNA: TGTGCCAGCAGCTTACGGGGAGCAGAAAATCAGCCCCAGCATTTT. Amino acids: CASSLRGAENQPQHF.

The rearrangement links TRBV10-2 to TRBJ2-5; TRBD2 might be the D (6 bases). Germline V gene lookup returns CDR1 WSHSY and CDR2 SAAADI. V shed 1 base and J shed 4 bases, with 10 bases lying between them. The CDR3 consists of 14 residues. The CDR3 coding sequence is TGCGCCAGCAGTGAGTTGGGGACTGTAGAGACCCAGTACTTC. This gives the protein CASSELGTVETQYF.

V is TRBV20-1 and J is TRBJ2-7; 8 bases map to TRBD1. This CDR3 contains 13 residues. J was trimmed by 3 bases and V by 6 bases; bases with no gene match: 7. CDR1 and CDR2 (germline): DFQATT, SNEGSKA (reference sequence). For the CDR3, the DNA is TGCAGTGCCAGGACAGGGAAGGGCTACGAGCAGTACTTC. It is translated as CSARTGKGYEQYF.

The CDR3 reads CASSVRGITEAFF. The CDR3 DNA follows: TGTGCCAGCAGTGTTCGGGGAATCACTGAAGCTTTCTTT. This chain joins TRBV2 and TRBJ1-1, with D hard to call. The CDR3 is 13 residues long. The germline V gene has CDR1 SNHLY and CDR2 FYNNEI. V lost 4 bases to trimming and J lost 4 bases, with 10 bases between them.

V is TRBV15 and J is TRBJ2-5; possible D gene TRBD2, 5 bases. The V end lost 1 base, the J end lost 2 bases, and 11 bases lay between the germline ends. The CDR3 spans 15 residues. Germline-derived CDR1 and CDR2 are LNHNV and YYDKDF (reference sequence). This chain's CDR3 is CATSRGASQQETQYF. The CDR3 region has the DNA TGTGCCACCAGCAGAGGGGCTAGCCAACAAGAGACCCAGTACTTC. The whole variable domain, remainder taken from reference TRBV15 and TRBJ2-5, is DAMVIQNPRYQVTQFGKPVTLSCSQTLNHNVMYWYQQKSSQAPKLLFHYYDKDFNNEADTPDNFQSRRPNTSFCFLDIRSPGLGDTAMYLCATSRGASQQETQYFGPGTRLLVL.

The chain recombines TRBV19 with TRBJ2-7; D not resolved. The CDR3 covers 14 residues. Germline V lookup: CDR1 LNHDA, CDR2 SQIVND (reference sequence). The V end was cut by 3 bases, the J end by 0 bases, with 9 bases between. CDR3 sequence (DNA): TGTGCCAGTAGTATCACTGGGAACTCCTACGAGCAGTACTTC. Amino acids: CASSITGNSYEQYF.

J is TRBJ2-1 and V is TRBV28; 10 bases map to TRBD2. Germline V gives CDR1 MDHEN, CDR2 SYDVKM. The CDR3 runs 14 residues. J was trimmed by 8 bases and V by 6 bases; bases with no gene match: 7. CDR3 DNA: TGTGCCAGCAGGCCGGGACTAGCGTTCGATGAGCAGTTCTTC. Translating gives CASRPGLAFDEQFF.

The chain combines TRBV6-5 with TRBJ2-3; D may be TRBD2 (5 bases). V shed 1 base and J shed 3 bases, with 5 bases lying between them. The CDR3 contains 13 residues. CDR1 MNHEY and CDR2 SVGAGI come from the germline V gene. The CDR3 DNA reads TGTGCCAGCAGTTACTGGGAGACAGATACGCAGTATTTT. This encodes CASSYWETDTQYF.

The V and J genes are TRBV20-1 and TRBJ2-1; the match to TRBD2 covers 7 bases. CDR1 is DFQATT and CDR2 is SNEGSKA in the germline V gene (reference sequence). V gave up 3 bases and J gave up 8 bases; unmatched junction bases: 10. There are 14 residues in the CDR3. CDR3 in amino acids: CSASVYGLVYEQFF. The CDR3, as DNA: TGCAGTGCTAGTGTATACGGACTAGTCTATGAGCAGTTCTTC.

The chain combines TRBV29-1 with TRBJ2-1; 12 nucleotides match TRBD2. CDR1 and CDR2 from the germline V gene are SQVTM and ANQGSEA. After removal of 6 bases from V and 1 base from J, the junction contained 4 bases not matched to a gene. The CDR3 is 15 amino acids. This chain's CDR3 is CSVDGLAGSYNEQFF. DNA of the CDR3: TGCAGCGTAGACGGACTAGCGGGGTCCTACAATGAGCAGTTCTTC.

This chain links TRBV6-5 with TRBJ2-3; D is ambiguous. The V gene lost 8 bases and the J gene lost 4 bases, with 7 bases spanning the gap. CDR1 is MNHEY and CDR2 is SVGAGI in the germline V gene. There are 11 residues in the CDR3. The CDR3 DNA follows: TGTGCCAGCGGGATGGCAGATACGCAGTATTTT. As protein: CASGMADTQYF.

This sequence joins TRBV20-1 and TRBJ1-2; 8 bases align to TRBD1. The CDR3 totals 13 residues. V shed 5 bases and J 0 bases; nucleotides not matched to a gene: 2. In germline, CDR1 is DFQATT, CDR2 SNEGSKA (reference sequence). The CDR3 spells CSAQGAPNYGYTF. The CDR3 region has the DNA TGCAGTGCTCAGGGGGCACCTAACTATGGCTACACCTTC.

J is TRBJ2-7 and V is TRBV19, with 12 bases lining up with TRBD1. V shed 4 bases, J shed 4 bases, and the junction held 5 bases outside the gene matches. The germline gives CDR1 LNHDA, CDR2 SQIVND (reference sequence). This CDR3 is built from 15 residues. Here the CDR3 DNA reads TGTGCCAGTAGTACCGGGACAGGGGGCGGATACGAGCAGTACTTC. It is translated as CASSTGTGGGYEQYF.

V and J are TRBV29-1 and TRBJ1-1; TRBD1 agrees at 7 bases. The germline CDR1 and CDR2 sequences are SQVTM and ANQGSEA. The trim removed 3 bases at V and 4 bases at J, leaving 11 bases unmatched. This CDR3 has 15 residues. The CDR3 sequence is CSVEIGTARGTEAFF. The CDR3 DNA reads as TGCAGCGTTGAGATAGGGACAGCGCGCGGCACTGAAGCTTTCTTT.

The CDR3 DNA sequence: TGCAGCGTTGTGGGGACTAGCGGGAGCTCCTACAATGAGCAGTTCTTC. Translating gives CSVVGTSGSSYNEQFF. The rearrangement links TRBV29-1 to TRBJ2-1; 14 bases are a match to TRBD2. The V and J ends lost 4 bases and 0 bases, in that order; junction bases with no gene match: 2. The CDR3 totals 16 residues. Germline V gene sequence: CDR1 SQVTM, CDR2 ANQGSEA.

This chain links TRBV3-1 with TRBJ2-2, with D perhaps matching TRBD1 (6 bases). In germline, CDR1 is LGHDT, CDR2 YNNKEL (reference sequence). The CDR3 length is 13 residues. V was shortened by 1 base and J by 6 bases, with 6 bases between the two germline ends. The CDR3 nucleotides read TGTGCCAGCAGCCAAGCAGGGGCCGGGGAGCTGTTTTTT. It specifies CASSQAGAGELFF.